The entry below describes one T cell receptor beta chain. Running of the assay took place at deep level. TCRdb's table, derived via immunoSEQ multiplex PCR, lists solely in-frame clones and lacks some. This repertoire shows roughly 330,000 clones, 74% found once; its top ten account for 10%. The data derive from a study of shared clonotypes between healthy human individuals. The CDR3 spans 13 residues. Germline V gene lookup returns CDR1 SGHDT and CDR2 YYEEEE. Trimming pared 0 bases from V and 8 bases from J, leaving 12 bases between. The TCR sequence derives from a man aged 30 to 45 in good health. Sequencing input: memory CD4+ T cells sorted from blood. The subset denotes: CD45RA-negative fraction. The V call is TRBV5-6, the J call TRBJ2-7, with a weak D call TRBD2 (5 bases). The CDR3 region is CASSLVGSAQQYF. CDR3 DNA: TGTGCCAGCAGCTTGGTTGGTAGCGCCCAGCAGTACTTC.